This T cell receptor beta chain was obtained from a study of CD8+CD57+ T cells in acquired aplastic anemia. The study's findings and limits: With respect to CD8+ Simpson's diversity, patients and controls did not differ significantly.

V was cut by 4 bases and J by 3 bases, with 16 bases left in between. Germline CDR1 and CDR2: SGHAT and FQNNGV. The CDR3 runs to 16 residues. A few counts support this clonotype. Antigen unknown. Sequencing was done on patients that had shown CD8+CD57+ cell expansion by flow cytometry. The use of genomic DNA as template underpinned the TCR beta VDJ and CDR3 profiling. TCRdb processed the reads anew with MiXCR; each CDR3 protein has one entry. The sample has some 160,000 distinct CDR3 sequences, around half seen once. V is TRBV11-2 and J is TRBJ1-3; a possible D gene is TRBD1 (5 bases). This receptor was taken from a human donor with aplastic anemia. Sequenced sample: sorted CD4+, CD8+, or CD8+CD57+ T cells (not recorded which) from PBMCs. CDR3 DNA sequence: TGTGCCAGCAGCTCAACAGGTGCAACGCATGGAAACACCATATATTTT. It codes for CASSSTGATHGNTIYF.